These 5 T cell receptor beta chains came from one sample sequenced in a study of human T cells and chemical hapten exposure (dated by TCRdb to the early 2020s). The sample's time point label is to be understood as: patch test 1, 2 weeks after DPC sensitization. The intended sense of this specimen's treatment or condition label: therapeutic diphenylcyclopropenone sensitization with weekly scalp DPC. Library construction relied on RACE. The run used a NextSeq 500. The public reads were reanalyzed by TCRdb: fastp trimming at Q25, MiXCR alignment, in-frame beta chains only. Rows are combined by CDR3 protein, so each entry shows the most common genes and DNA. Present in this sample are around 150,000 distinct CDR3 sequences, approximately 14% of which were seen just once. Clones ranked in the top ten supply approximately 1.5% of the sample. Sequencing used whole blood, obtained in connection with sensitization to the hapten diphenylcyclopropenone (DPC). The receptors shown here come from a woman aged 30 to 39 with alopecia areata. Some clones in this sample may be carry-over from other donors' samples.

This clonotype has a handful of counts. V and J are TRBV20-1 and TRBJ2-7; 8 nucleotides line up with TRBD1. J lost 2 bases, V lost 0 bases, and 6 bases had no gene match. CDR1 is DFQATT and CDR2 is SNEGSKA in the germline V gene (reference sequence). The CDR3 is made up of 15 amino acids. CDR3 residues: CSARDGGTGAYEQYF. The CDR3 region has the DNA TGCAGTGCTAGAGATGGGGGGACAGGAGCCTACGAGCAGTACTTC.

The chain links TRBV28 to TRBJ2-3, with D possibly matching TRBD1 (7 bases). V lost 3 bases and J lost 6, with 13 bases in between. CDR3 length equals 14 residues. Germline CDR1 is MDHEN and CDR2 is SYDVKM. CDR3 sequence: CASSLEGAADTQYF. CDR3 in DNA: TGTGCCAGCAGTTTGGAGGGGGCGGCCGATACGCAGTATTTT.

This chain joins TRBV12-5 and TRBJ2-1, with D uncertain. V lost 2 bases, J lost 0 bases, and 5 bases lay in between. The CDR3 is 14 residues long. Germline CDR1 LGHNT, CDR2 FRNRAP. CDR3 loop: CASGLRGSYNEQFF. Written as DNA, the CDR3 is TGTGCTAGTGGTTTGCGCGGCTCCTACAATGAGCAGTTCTTC.

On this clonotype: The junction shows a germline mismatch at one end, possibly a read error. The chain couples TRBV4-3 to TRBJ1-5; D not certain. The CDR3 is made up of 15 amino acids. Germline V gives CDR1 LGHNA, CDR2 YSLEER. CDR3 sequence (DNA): TGCGCCAGCAGCCCCGAGGCCGATAGCGATCAGCCCCAGCATTTT. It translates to CASSPEADSDQPQHF.

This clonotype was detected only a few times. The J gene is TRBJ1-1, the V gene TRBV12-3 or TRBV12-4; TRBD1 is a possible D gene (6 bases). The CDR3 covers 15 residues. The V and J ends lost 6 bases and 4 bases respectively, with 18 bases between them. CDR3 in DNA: TGTGCCAGCAGCCTTGCAGGGGCGACGGGCACTGAAGCTTTCTTT. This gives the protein CASSLAGATGTEAFF.